A selection of T cell receptor beta chains follows, all from one sample in a study of blood T cell repertoires in COVID-19. Generated by immunoSEQ multiplex PCR, the TCRdb table keeps only in-frame clones and is missing some. The sample holds around 250,000 clones, about nine tenths seen once. Material: peripheral blood. Receptor source: a middle-aged woman who had recovered from COVID-19. The CDR3 runs from the conserved cysteine through the conserved F or W. Fields, in order: clone size, CDR3 length, D gene, J gene, V gene, CDR3 protein, CDR3 DNA. A D gene is named only where the DNA matches it firmly. Only part of the rows carry a size: once, few, many, or a class if the clone is expanded.

abundance: .; len: 13; d_gene: .; j_gene: TRBJ1-2; v_gene: TRBV28; CDR3aa: CASSFLGGYGYTF; CDR3nt: TGTGCCAGCAGTTTCTTGGGGGGGTATGGCTACACCTTC
abundance: few; len: 13; d_gene: .; j_gene: TRBJ1-5; v_gene: TRBV2; CDR3aa: CASVRDSNQPQHF; CDR3nt: TGTGCCAGCGTCAGGGATAGCAATCAGCCCCAGCATTTT
abundance: .; len: 15; d_gene: TRBD2; j_gene: TRBJ2-3; v_gene: TRBV7-3; CDR3aa: CASSSGTTSTDTQYF; CDR3nt: TGTGCCAGCAGCTCCGGGACTACTAGCACAGATACGCAGTATTTT
abundance: .; len: 12; d_gene: .; j_gene: TRBJ1-1; v_gene: TRBV12-3/TRBV12-4; CDR3aa: CASTTGGTEAFF; CDR3nt: TGTGCCAGCACAACAGGTGGCACTGAAGCTTTCTTT
abundance: .; len: 13; d_gene: .; j_gene: TRBJ2-7; v_gene: TRBV28; CDR3aa: CASSFGQGEEQYF; CDR3nt: TGTGCCAGCAGTTTTGGGCAGGGTGAGGAGCAGTACTTC
abundance: .; len: 14; d_gene: .; j_gene: TRBJ2-7; v_gene: TRBV28; CDR3aa: CASSEAGYSYEQYF; CDR3nt: TGTGCCAGCAGTGAGGCAGGGTACTCCTACGAGCAGTACTTC
abundance: .; len: 15; d_gene: .; j_gene: TRBJ2-5; v_gene: TRBV24-1; CDR3aa: CATSVGGSTLETQYF; CDR3nt: TGTGCCACCTCGGTTGGAGGGTCCACCCTAGAGACCCAGTACTTC
abundance: .; len: 12; d_gene: .; j_gene: TRBJ1-5; v_gene: TRBV6-1; CDR3aa: CASSESGQPQHF; CDR3nt: TGTGCCAGCAGTGAATCGGGGCAGCCCCAGCATTTT
abundance: .; len: 16; d_gene: TRBD1; j_gene: TRBJ2-1; v_gene: TRBV9; CDR3aa: CASSAETGGGYDEQFF; CDR3nt: TGTGCCAGCAGCGCCGAGACAGGGGGCGGGTACGATGAGCAGTTCTTC
abundance: .; len: 15; d_gene: .; j_gene: TRBJ1-6; v_gene: TRBV21-1; CDR3aa: CASRTGERVFSPLHF; CDR3nt: TGTGCCAGCAGGACGGGGGAAAGAGTTTTTTCACCCCTCCACTTT
abundance: .; len: 14; d_gene: .; j_gene: TRBJ2-2; v_gene: TRBV11-2; CDR3aa: CASSLRANTGELFF; CDR3nt: TGTGCCAGCAGCTTGAGGGCTAACACCGGGGAGCTGTTTTTT
abundance: .; len: 13; d_gene: .; j_gene: TRBJ1-5; v_gene: TRBV24-1; CDR3aa: CATSEYAGGSQHF; CDR3nt: TGTGCCACCAGTGAATACGCAGGTGGCTCCCAGCATTTT
abundance: .; len: 15; d_gene: TRBD2; j_gene: TRBJ2-5; v_gene: TRBV5-6; CDR3aa: CASSTVPGLKETQYF; CDR3nt: TGTGCCAGCAGCACCGTCCCGGGACTAAAAGAGACCCAGTACTTC
abundance: .; len: 14; d_gene: TRBD1; j_gene: TRBJ1-2; v_gene: TRBV5-1; CDR3aa: CASGEGTANYGYTF; CDR3nt: TGCGCCAGCGGAGAAGGGACAGCTAACTATGGCTACACCTTC
abundance: .; len: 15; d_gene: .; j_gene: TRBJ1-2; v_gene: TRBV30; CDR3aa: CAWSVAGQTLYGYTF; CDR3nt: TGTGCCTGGAGTGTCGCCGGACAAACCCTCTATGGCTACACCTTC
abundance: .; len: 13; d_gene: .; j_gene: TRBJ2-3; v_gene: TRBV7-9; CDR3aa: CASIPQGGDTQYF; CDR3nt: TGTGCCAGCATCCCGCAGGGTGGAGATACGCAGTATTTT
abundance: .; len: 15; d_gene: .; j_gene: TRBJ2-3; v_gene: TRBV7-7; CDR3aa: CASSLGSGSTDTQYF; CDR3nt: TGTGCTAGCAGCTTAGGCTCGGGAAGCACAGATACGCAGTATTTT
abundance: .; len: 14; d_gene: .; j_gene: TRBJ2-1; v_gene: TRBV30; CDR3aa: CAWSRSPLANEQFF; CDR3nt: TGTGCCTGGAGCCGGAGCCCGCTGGCAAATGAGCAGTTCTTC
abundance: .; len: 19; d_gene: .; j_gene: TRBJ1-6; v_gene: TRBV5-5; CDR3aa: CASSLDLARGRAYNSPLHF; CDR3nt: TGTGCCAGCAGCTTGGATCTGGCTCGGGGTCGAGCCTATAATTCACCCCTCCACTTT
abundance: .; len: 16; d_gene: TRBD2; j_gene: TRBJ2-3; v_gene: TRBV5-1; CDR3aa: CASSSLAGLSTDTQYF; CDR3nt: TGCGCCAGCAGCTCACTAGCGGGCCTGAGCACAGATACGCAGTATTTT
abundance: .; len: 14; d_gene: .; j_gene: TRBJ1-4; v_gene: TRBV3-1/TRBV3-2; CDR3aa: CASSQGTENEKLFF; CDR3nt: TGTGCCAGCAGCCAAGGGACAGAGAATGAAAAACTGTTTTTT
abundance: .; len: 17; d_gene: TRBD1; j_gene: TRBJ2-5; v_gene: TRBV7-8; CDR3aa: CASSLGVETGLRETQYF; CDR3nt: TGTGCCAGCAGCTTAGGAGTAGAGACAGGGCTCAGGGAGACCCAGTACTTC
abundance: .; len: 13; d_gene: TRBD2; j_gene: TRBJ2-7; v_gene: TRBV30; CDR3aa: CAWSVRRGGEQYF; CDR3nt: TGTGCCTGGTCCGTCAGACGGGGGGGCGAGCAGTACTTC
abundance: .; len: 14; d_gene: TRBD1; j_gene: TRBJ1-1; v_gene: TRBV5-1; CDR3aa: CASSLAGGKGEAFF; CDR3nt: TGCGCCAGCAGCTTGGCAGGGGGCAAGGGTGAAGCTTTCTTT
abundance: .; len: 11; d_gene: .; j_gene: TRBJ2-7; v_gene: TRBV30; CDR3aa: CAWSITYEQYF; CDR3nt: TGTGCCTGGAGTATTACCTACGAGCAGTACTTC
abundance: .; len: 16; d_gene: .; j_gene: TRBJ2-3; v_gene: TRBV5-6; CDR3aa: CASSLRSGLATDTQYF; CDR3nt: TGTGCCAGCAGCTTGCGGTCGGGTCTGGCCACAGATACGCAGTATTTT
abundance: .; len: 16; d_gene: TRBD2; j_gene: TRBJ2-5; v_gene: TRBV10-3; CDR3aa: CAISGGASGNQETQYF; CDR3nt: TGTGCCATCAGTGGCGGGGCTAGCGGTAACCAAGAGACCCAGTACTTC
abundance: many; len: 14; d_gene: TRBD1; j_gene: TRBJ1-5; v_gene: TRBV19; CDR3aa: CASTSDRGHQPQHF; CDR3nt: TGTGCCAGTACCTCGGACAGGGGTCATCAGCCCCAGCATTTT
abundance: few; len: 12; d_gene: TRBD1; j_gene: TRBJ1-2; v_gene: TRBV28; CDR3aa: CASRGQDYGYTF; CDR3nt: TGTGCCAGCCGGGGACAGGACTATGGCTACACCTTC
abundance: .; len: 15; d_gene: TRBD1; j_gene: TRBJ1-6; v_gene: TRBV19; CDR3aa: CASSMGQSVNSPLHF; CDR3nt: TGTGCCAGTAGCATGGGACAGTCAGTTAATTCACCCCTCCACTTT
abundance: .; len: 18; d_gene: TRBD2; j_gene: TRBJ2-1; v_gene: TRBV3-1/TRBV3-2; CDR3aa: CASSQDSGGSGLYNEQFF; CDR3nt: TGTGCCAGCAGCCAAGACTCTGGCGGGAGCGGGTTATACAATGAGCAGTTCTTC
abundance: .; len: 13; d_gene: .; j_gene: TRBJ2-7; v_gene: TRBV6-5; CDR3aa: CASTAAAGSEQYF; CDR3nt: TGTGCCAGCACGGCTGCCGCTGGGAGCGAGCAGTACTTC
abundance: few; len: 17; d_gene: TRBD1; j_gene: TRBJ2-3; v_gene: TRBV7-9; CDR3aa: CASSLTGTGGFSDTQYF; CDR3nt: TGTGCCAGCAGCTTAACCGGGACAGGGGGCTTCTCAGATACGCAGTATTTT
abundance: .; len: 17; d_gene: .; j_gene: TRBJ2-1; v_gene: TRBV21-1; CDR3aa: CASSDTPTAGEYNEQFF; CDR3nt: TGTGCCAGCAGCGATACACCCACAGCGGGAGAATACAATGAGCAGTTCTTC
abundance: .; len: 14; d_gene: .; j_gene: TRBJ2-1; v_gene: TRBV9; CDR3aa: CASSVRPILNEQFF; CDR3nt: TGTGCCAGCAGCGTCCGTCCAATACTCAATGAGCAGTTCTTC
abundance: .; len: 15; d_gene: .; j_gene: TRBJ1-2; v_gene: TRBV4-1; CDR3aa: CASSQDSGGTGGYTF; CDR3nt: TGCGCCAGCAGCCAAGATAGCGGGGGCACGGGTGGCTACACCTTC
abundance: .; len: 14; d_gene: .; j_gene: TRBJ2-4; v_gene: TRBV3-1/TRBV3-2; CDR3aa: CASSHGGAKNIQYF; CDR3nt: TGTGCCAGCAGCCACGGGGGTGCCAAAAACATTCAGTACTTC
abundance: .; len: 13; d_gene: TRBD2; j_gene: TRBJ2-7; v_gene: TRBV10-3; CDR3aa: CAISPLAGPGQYF; CDR3nt: TGTGCCATCAGCCCCCTAGCGGGGCCAGGGCAGTACTTC
abundance: .; len: 15; d_gene: .; j_gene: TRBJ1-4; v_gene: TRBV28; CDR3aa: CASSHPRRGDEKLFF; CDR3nt: TGTGCCAGCAGTCACCCCCGCAGGGGCGATGAAAAACTGTTTTTT
abundance: .; len: 16; d_gene: TRBD2; j_gene: TRBJ2-5; v_gene: TRBV5-1; CDR3aa: CASSLGTSGSWETQYF; CDR3nt: TGCGCCAGCAGCTTGGGGACTAGCGGGAGTTGGGAGACCCAGTACTTC